This T cell receptor (beta chain) was sequenced for a study of shared clonotypes between healthy human individuals. Whole-study results and caveats: Represented genetic and exposure-history diversity was restricted by having few donors.

The CDR3 has 12 residues. CDR1 is MNHEY and CDR2 is SMNVEV in the germline V gene (reference sequence). V was shortened by 5 bases and J by 8 bases, with 12 bases between the two germline ends. As regards this clone: Its matching antigen is unknown.

At a deep level, the assay was run. Investigators spread the genomic DNA of each subset evenly over several immunoSEQ plates. Unsorted PBMC replicate PCRs drew on around 300 ng DNA, representing about 30,000 T cell genomes. The data were produced by immunoSEQ multiplex PCR, yet TCRdb's version contains in-frame clones alone and is incomplete. This table holds fewer than 700,000 clones, roughly four fifths found once. This rearrangement joins TRBV27 to TRBJ1-2; D is possibly TRBD1 (5 bases). This TCR derives from a woman aged 40-49 years in good health. Some clones in this sample may be carry-over from other donors' samples. Sequenced: PBMCs. CDR3 nucleotide sequence: TGTGCCAGCAGTCCCCAGGGAAGGGGCTACACCTTC. Protein product: CASSPQGRGYTF.